This note documents a single TCR beta chain sequence. The antigen is not known. Germline V lookup: CDR1 SNHLY, CDR2 FYNNEI. V lost 7 bases to trimming and J lost 9 bases, with 15 bases between them. The CDR3 runs 13 residues. This specimen comes from a study of cytomegalovirus exposure and HLA in healthy donors. Turning to the study itself: In a later analysis, the roughly 120 validation repertoires were reported to have used the same platform as the approximately 620 first-cohort repertoires. The study, taken as a whole, reports: TCR clusters originating in the first cohort tended to co-occur in the 120 validation repertoires, according to a later analysis. Cytomegalovirus-associated TCR beta chains were listed, numbering 150 to 200.

Donors were drawn from the approximately 130-subject validation cohort, separate from the approximately 620-subject first cohort. Profiled with immunoSEQ multiplex PCR; TCRdb holds only in-frame clones, not every one. The sample lists around 60,000 clones; 95% were seen once. Sequencing input: PBMCs. The TCR comes from a young woman in good health and CMV-seropositive. The chain recombines TRBV2 with TRBJ2-2; TRBD2 might be the D (6 bases). The CDR3 coding sequence is TGTGCCAGCACGGGACTCCCGTCGAGGGAGCTGTTTTTT. Translated, it gives CASTGLPSRELFF.